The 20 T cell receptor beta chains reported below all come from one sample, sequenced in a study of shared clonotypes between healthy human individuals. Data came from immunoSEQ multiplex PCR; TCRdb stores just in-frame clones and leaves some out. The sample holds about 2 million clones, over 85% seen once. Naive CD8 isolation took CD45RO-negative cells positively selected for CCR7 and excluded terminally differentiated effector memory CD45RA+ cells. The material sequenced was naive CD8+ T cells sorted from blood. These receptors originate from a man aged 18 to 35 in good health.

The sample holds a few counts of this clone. The CDR3 reads CASTTNTGELFF. The CDR3 nucleotides are TGTGCCAGCACGACGAACACCGGGGAGCTGTTTTTT. This chain connects TRBV6-5 to TRBJ2-2; D unclear. Germline V lookup: CDR1 MNHEY, CDR2 SVGAGI. The V gene lost 7 bases and the J gene lost 0 bases, with 3 bases spanning the gap. The CDR3 spans 12 residues.

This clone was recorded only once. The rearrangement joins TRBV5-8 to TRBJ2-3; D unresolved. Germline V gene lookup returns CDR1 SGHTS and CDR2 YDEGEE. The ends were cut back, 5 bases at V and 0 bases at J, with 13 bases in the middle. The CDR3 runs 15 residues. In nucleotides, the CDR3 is TGTGCCAGCAGGTCCGGCGGAACTAGCACAGATACGCAGTATTTT. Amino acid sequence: CASRSGGTSTDTQYF.

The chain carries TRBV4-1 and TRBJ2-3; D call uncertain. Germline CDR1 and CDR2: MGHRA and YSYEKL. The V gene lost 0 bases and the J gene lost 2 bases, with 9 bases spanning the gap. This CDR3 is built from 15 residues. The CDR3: CASSQDSRLTDTQYF. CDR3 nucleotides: TGCGCCAGCAGCCAAGATTCCCGACTCACAGATACGCAGTATTTT.

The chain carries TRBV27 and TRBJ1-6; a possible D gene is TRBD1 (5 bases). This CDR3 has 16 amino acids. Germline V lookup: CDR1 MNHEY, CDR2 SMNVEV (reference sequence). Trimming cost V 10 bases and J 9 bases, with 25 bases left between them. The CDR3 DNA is TGTGCCACCTCGCCCTCGCGGGGGGAGGGAACTTCACCCCTCCACTTT. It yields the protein CATSPSRGEGTSPLHF.

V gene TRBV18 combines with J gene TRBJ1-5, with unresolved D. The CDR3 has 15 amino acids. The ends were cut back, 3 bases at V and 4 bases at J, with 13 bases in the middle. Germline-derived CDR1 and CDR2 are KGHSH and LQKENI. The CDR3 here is CASSPESTGNQPQHF. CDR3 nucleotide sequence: TGTGCCAGCTCACCGGAAAGTACCGGAAATCAGCCCCAGCATTTT.

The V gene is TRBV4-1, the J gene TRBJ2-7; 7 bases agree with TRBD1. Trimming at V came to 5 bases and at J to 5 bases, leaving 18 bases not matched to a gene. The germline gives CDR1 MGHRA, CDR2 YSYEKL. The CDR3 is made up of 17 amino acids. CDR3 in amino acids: CASSWTWVTGARDEQYF. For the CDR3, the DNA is TGCGCCAGCAGCTGGACTTGGGTTACAGGGGCGCGCGACGAGCAGTACTTC.

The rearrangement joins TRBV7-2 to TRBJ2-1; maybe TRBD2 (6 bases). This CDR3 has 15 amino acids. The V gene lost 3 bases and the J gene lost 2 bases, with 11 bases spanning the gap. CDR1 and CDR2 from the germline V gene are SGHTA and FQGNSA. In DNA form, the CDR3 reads TGTGCCAGCAGCTTTTTAGCGGTACCCTACAATGAGCAGTTCTTC. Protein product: CASSFLAVPYNEQFF.

CDR3 amino acids: CASSLDINQPQHF. The CDR3 DNA sequence: TGTGCCAGCAGCTTAGATATTAATCAGCCCCAGCATTTT. The chain recombines TRBV7-9 with TRBJ1-5; D unresolved. Germline V gives CDR1 SEHNR, CDR2 FQNEAQ (reference sequence). The CDR3 loop spans 13 amino acids. With 1 base removed from V and 4 bases from J, the gap between germline ends came to 5 bases.

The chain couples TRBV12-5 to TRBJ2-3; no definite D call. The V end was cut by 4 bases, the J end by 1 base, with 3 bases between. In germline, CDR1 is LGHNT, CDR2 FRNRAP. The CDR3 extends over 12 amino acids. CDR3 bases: TGTGCTAGTGGTTCCGGCACAGATACGCAGTATTTT. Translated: CASGSGTDTQYF.

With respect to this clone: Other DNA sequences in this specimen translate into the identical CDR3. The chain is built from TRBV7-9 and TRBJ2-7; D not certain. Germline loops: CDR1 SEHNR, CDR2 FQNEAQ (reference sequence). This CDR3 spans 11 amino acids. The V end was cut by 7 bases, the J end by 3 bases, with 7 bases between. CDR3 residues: CASTLGYEQYF. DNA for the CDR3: TGTGCCAGCACCCTTGGCTACGAGCAGTACTTC.

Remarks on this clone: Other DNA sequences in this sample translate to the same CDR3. The DNA for the CDR3 is TGTGCCAGCAGTGACCTACCGACAGATACGCAGTATTTT. This gives the protein CASSDLPTDTQYF. J is TRBJ2-3 and V is TRBV6-4; D gene ambiguous. The germline V and J ends were trimmed by 2 bases and 3 bases, with 6 bases remaining between them. This CDR3 is 13 amino acids long. Germline values: CDR1 MRHNA, CDR2 SNTAGT.

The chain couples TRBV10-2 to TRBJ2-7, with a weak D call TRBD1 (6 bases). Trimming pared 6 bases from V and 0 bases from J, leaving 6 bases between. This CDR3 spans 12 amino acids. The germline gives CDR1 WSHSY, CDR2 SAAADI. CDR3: CASRQGSYEQYF. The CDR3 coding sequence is TGCGCCAGCAGACAGGGCTCCTACGAGCAGTACTTC.

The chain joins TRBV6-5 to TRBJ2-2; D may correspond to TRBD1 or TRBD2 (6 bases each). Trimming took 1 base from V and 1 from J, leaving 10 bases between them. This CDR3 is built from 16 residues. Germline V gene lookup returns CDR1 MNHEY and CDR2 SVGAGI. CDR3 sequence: CASSYFRGRNTGELFF. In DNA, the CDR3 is TGTGCCAGCAGTTACTTTCGGGGGCGGAACACCGGGGAGCTGTTTTTT.

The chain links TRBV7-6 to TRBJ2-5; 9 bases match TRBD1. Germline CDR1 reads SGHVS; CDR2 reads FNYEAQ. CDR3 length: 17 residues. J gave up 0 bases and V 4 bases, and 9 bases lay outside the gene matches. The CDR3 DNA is TGTGCCAGCAGCTGGGGCCCGGGACAGGGTCACCAAGAGACCCAGTACTTC. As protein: CASSWGPGQGHQETQYF.

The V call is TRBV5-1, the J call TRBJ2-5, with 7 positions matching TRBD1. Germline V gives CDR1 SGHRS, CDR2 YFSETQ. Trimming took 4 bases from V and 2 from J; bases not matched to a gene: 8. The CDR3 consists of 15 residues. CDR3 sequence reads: CASSQYPGQQETQYF. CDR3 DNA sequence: TGCGCCAGCAGCCAATACCCGGGACAGCAAGAGACCCAGTACTTC.

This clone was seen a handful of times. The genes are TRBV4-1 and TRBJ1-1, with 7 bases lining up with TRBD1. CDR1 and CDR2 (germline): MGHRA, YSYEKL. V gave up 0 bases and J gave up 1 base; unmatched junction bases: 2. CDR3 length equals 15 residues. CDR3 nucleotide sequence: TGCGCCAGCAGCCAAGAGACAGGGCGGAACACTGAAGCTTTCTTT. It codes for CASSQETGRNTEAFF.

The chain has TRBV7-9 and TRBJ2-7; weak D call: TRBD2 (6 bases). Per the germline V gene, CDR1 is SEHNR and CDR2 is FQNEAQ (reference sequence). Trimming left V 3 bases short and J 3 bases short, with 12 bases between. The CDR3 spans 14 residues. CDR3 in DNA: TGTGCCAGCAGCTTGGGACTGGCCTACTACGAGCAGTACTTC. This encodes CASSLGLAYYEQYF.

This chain's CDR3 is CASSVTGSPYEQYF. For the CDR3, the DNA is TGTGCCAGCAGCGTCACAGGAAGCCCCTACGAGCAGTACTTC. J is TRBJ2-7 and V is TRBV9; TRBD1 is a possible D gene (5 bases). This CDR3 has 14 amino acids. Trimming took 2 bases from V and 2 from J, leaving 11 bases between them. Germline loops: CDR1 SGDLS, CDR2 YYNGEE.

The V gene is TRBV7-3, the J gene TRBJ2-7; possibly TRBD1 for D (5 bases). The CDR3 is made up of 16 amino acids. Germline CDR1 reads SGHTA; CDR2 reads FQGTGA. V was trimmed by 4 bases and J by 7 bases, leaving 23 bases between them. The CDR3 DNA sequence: TGTGCCAGCAGCTGCGATAGGGCCAGGGCCCCTAGTGAGCAGTACTTC. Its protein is CASSCDRARAPSEQYF.

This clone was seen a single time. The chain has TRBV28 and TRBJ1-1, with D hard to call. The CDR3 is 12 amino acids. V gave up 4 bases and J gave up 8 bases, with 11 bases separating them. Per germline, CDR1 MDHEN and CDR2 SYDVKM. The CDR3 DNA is TGTGCCAGCAGTTCAGCCGGTTACGAAGCTTTCTTT. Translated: CASSSAGYEAFF.